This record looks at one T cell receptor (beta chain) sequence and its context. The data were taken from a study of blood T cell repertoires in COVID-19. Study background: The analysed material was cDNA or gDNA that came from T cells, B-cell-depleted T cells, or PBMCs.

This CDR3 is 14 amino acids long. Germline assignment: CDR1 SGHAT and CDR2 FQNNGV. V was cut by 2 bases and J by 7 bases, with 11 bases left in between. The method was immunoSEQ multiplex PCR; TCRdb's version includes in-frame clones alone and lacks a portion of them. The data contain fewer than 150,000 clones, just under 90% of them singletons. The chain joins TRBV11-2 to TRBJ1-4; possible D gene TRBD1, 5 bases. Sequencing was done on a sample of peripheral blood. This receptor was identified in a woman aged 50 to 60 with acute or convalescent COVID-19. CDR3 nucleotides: TGTGCCAGCAGCTTATTGGGGGGTACTGAAAAACTGTTTTTT. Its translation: CASSLLGGTEKLFF. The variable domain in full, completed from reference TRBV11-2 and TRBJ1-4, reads EAGVAQSPRYKIIEKRQSVAFWCNPISGHATLYWYQQILGQGPKLLIQFQNNGVVDDSQLPKDRFSAERLKGVDSTLKIQPAKLEDSAVYLCASSLLGGTEKLFFGSGTQLSVL.